This T cell receptor (beta chain) is from a study of blood T cells in healthy people across ages. A sample-barcoded 5' primer and a J-beta primer mix were used in a second PCR of about 7 to 12 cycles. TCRdb called the 5' RACE reads again in MiXCR, with one record for every CDR3 protein. The sample yields about a million distinct CDR3 sequences, roughly 51% seen once. Germline V gene data show CDR1 as MNHEY and CDR2 as SVGEGT. This CDR3 contains 17 residues. With V trimmed by 2 bases and J by 4 bases, 11 bases remained unmatched. There are many counts of this clonotype. Sequenced material: blood. The receptor comes from a woman in her sixties in good health. The V and J genes are TRBV6-2 or TRBV6-3 and TRBJ2-5, with 9 positions matching TRBD2. The CDR3 protein is CASSYRGRASGSETQYF. CDR3 nucleotide sequence: TGTGCCAGCAGTTACCGCGGGAGGGCATCCGGATCAGAGACCCAGTACTTC.